What follows are 25 T cell receptor beta chains derived from one specimen sequenced in a study of blood T cell repertoires in COVID-19. TCRdb keeps only in-frame clones here, not all; method: immunoSEQ multiplex PCR. The data contain approximately 150,000 clones, less than 85% of them seen just once; the ten biggest clones take up around 18%. Sequencing was performed on PBMCs or T cells enriched from blood (not recorded which). The receptor set was obtained from a man in his 60s who had recovered from COVID-19.

The V gene is TRBV24-1, the J gene TRBJ2-1; 7 bases are shared with TRBD1. Germline-derived CDR1 and CDR2 are KGHDR and SFDVKD. The CDR3 runs 14 residues. The ends lost 4 bases at V and 8 bases at J; junction bases unmatched: 7. DNA for the CDR3: TGTGCCACCAGTGACAGGGGGTTGGTGGATGAGCAGTTCTTC. It specifies CATSDRGLVDEQFF.

The V gene is TRBV20-1, the J gene TRBJ1-2, with 8 bases aligning to TRBD1. V shed 6 bases, J shed 8 bases, and the junction held 5 bases outside the gene matches. The CDR3 is 11 amino acids. Germline V CDR1 and CDR2: DFQATT, SNEGSKA (reference sequence). CDR3 loop: CSARQGYGYTF. CDR3 coding DNA: TGCAGTGCGCGACAGGGGTACGGCTACACCTTC.

The V and J genes are TRBV5-1 and TRBJ2-5; D perhaps matches TRBD1 (7 bases). The V and J ends lost 4 bases and 1 base respectively, with 20 bases between them. Looked up from germline, CDR1 is SGHRS and CDR2 is YFSETQ. The CDR3 length is 17 residues. CDR3 residues: CASSLRRQGGTQETQYF. CDR3 coding DNA: TGCGCCAGCAGCCTACGGCGACAGGGAGGAACCCAAGAGACCCAGTACTTC.

This chain connects TRBV12-3 or TRBV12-4 to TRBJ2-7; D uncertain. CDR3 length: 13 amino acids. Deletions cut 4 bases from V and 4 bases from J, with 11 bases between. The CDR3 DNA reads TGTGCCAGCAGTTACAATAGCAGATACGAGCAGTACTTC. The encoded protein is CASSYNSRYEQYF.

This chain joins TRBV20-1 and TRBJ1-2; TRBD1 aligns across 7 bases. The CDR3 runs 12 residues. Germline V gives CDR1 DFQATT, CDR2 SNEGSKA (reference sequence). V lost 3 bases and J lost 4; bases outside the gene matches: 2. CDR3 loop: CSASEGAYGYTF. DNA of the CDR3: TGCAGTGCTAGTGAGGGGGCCTATGGCTACACCTTC.

CDR3 sequence: CASRKEEVSSGNTIYF. The CDR3 DNA sequence: TGCGCCAGCAGAAAGGAGGAGGTGAGCTCTGGAAACACCATATATTTT. V usage is TRBV5-1 and J usage is TRBJ1-3; the D is unclear. This CDR3 spans 16 amino acids. In germline, CDR1 is SGHRS, CDR2 YFSETQ. V lost 5 bases to trimming and J lost 0 bases, with 15 bases between them.

This chain links TRBV29-1 with TRBJ1-2; D gene uncertain. This CDR3 is built from 16 residues. The germline V gene has CDR1 SQVTM and CDR2 ANQGSEA. Trimming left V 4 bases short and J 1 base short, with 19 bases between. This CDR3 is CSVGWQKSPLNYGYTF. The CDR3, as DNA: TGCAGCGTTGGGTGGCAGAAATCGCCCCTTAACTATGGCTACACCTTC.

The rearrangement links TRBV28 to TRBJ1-2; D might be TRBD1 (6 bases). Germline V gene sequence: CDR1 MDHEN, CDR2 SYDVKM. This CDR3 is 14 amino acids long. V gave up 5 bases and J gave up 4 bases, with 14 bases separating them. CDR3 protein: CASSPRGTTYGYTF. The CDR3 bases are TGTGCCAGCAGTCCCCGAGGGACAACCTATGGCTACACCTTC.

The gene calls are TRBV6-5 and TRBJ2-7; 11 bases are shared with TRBD2. Germline loops: CDR1 MNHEY, CDR2 SVGAGI. The CDR3 totals 15 residues. The V segment lost 4 bases and the J segment 2 bases; nucleotides outside the gene matches: 4. The CDR3 DNA sequence: TGTGCCAGCAGTTTGGGACTAGCGGCTACCTACGAGCAGTACTTC. Translated: CASSLGLAATYEQYF.

The chain links TRBV5-4 to TRBJ1-1; TRBD1 matches 9 bases. The CDR3 is 14 amino acids. CDR1 is SGHNT, CDR2 YYREEE, per germline (reference sequence). The V and J ends lost 3 bases and 3 bases, in that order; junction bases with no gene match: 3. DNA of the CDR3: TGTGCCAGCAGCTCTGGACAGGGGTACACTGAAGCTTTCTTT. Its translation is CASSSGQGYTEAFF.

The chain carries TRBV5-1 and TRBJ2-7; 11 bases agree with TRBD2. The V segment lost 3 bases and the J segment 3 bases; nucleotides outside the gene matches: 5. CDR3 length equals 15 residues. Germline-derived CDR1 and CDR2 are SGHRS and YFSETQ. For the CDR3, the DNA is TGCGCCAGCAGCTCGACTAGCGGGATATACTACGAGCAGTACTTC. This sequence encodes CASSSTSGIYYEQYF.

The chain links TRBV6-5 to TRBJ2-3, with D maybe TRBD1 (5 bases). Germline V gives CDR1 MNHEY, CDR2 SVGAGI. The CDR3 has 14 amino acids. The V end was cut by 6 bases, the J end by 7 bases, with 17 bases between. The CDR3: CASSTQGSANTQYF. CDR3 coding DNA: TGTGCCAGCAGCACCCAGGGTTCCGCGAATACGCAGTATTTT.

V gene TRBV5-5 combines with J gene TRBJ1-5; 7 nucleotides line up with TRBD1. Trimming cost V 0 bases and J 7 bases; bases outside gene matches: 4. CDR1 and CDR2 (germline): SGHKS, YYEKEE (reference sequence). This CDR3 region has 14 residues. The CDR3 DNA reads TGTGCCAGCAGCTTGGGACAGGGCGGGCAGCCCCAGCATTTT. Translating it yields CASSLGQGGQPQHF.

This clone was found once. CDR3 in amino acids: CASSAPPPQGPEAFF. The CDR3 coding sequence is TGTGCCAGCAGTGCCCCGCCCCCGCAGGGCCCTGAAGCTTTCTTT. V gene TRBV28 combines with J gene TRBJ1-1; tentatively, D is TRBD1 (5 bases). V shed 5 bases and J shed 6 bases, with 19 bases lying between them. The CDR3 runs 15 residues. Germline V gene sequence: CDR1 MDHEN, CDR2 SYDVKM.

The chain links TRBV7-3 to TRBJ2-2; D is perhaps TRBD1 (5 bases). The germline V and J ends were trimmed by 6 bases and 6 bases, with 11 bases remaining between them. Germline CDR1 reads SGHTA; CDR2 reads FQGTGA. The CDR3 is made up of 13 amino acids. The CDR3 DNA sequence: TGTGCCAGCAGAGGGGATTTATCCGGGGAGCTGTTTTTT. This encodes CASRGDLSGELFF.

This rearrangement joins TRBV28 to TRBJ1-1, with 9 nucleotides matching TRBD1. J lost 3 bases, V lost 5 bases, and 4 bases had no gene match. This CDR3 is built from 14 residues. Germline lookup yields CDR1 MDHEN and CDR2 SYDVKM. CDR3 nucleotide sequence: TGTGCCAGCAGTGGCCGGGACAGGGACACTGAAGCTTTCTTT. Translation: CASSGRDRDTEAFF.

The CDR3: CASSLWGTGVSYNEQFF. The CDR3 nucleotides read TGTGCCAGCAGCCTTTGGGGGACAGGGGTCTCCTACAATGAGCAGTTCTTC. The rearrangement links TRBV27 to TRBJ2-1; TRBD1 agrees at 10 bases. This CDR3 has 17 residues. Germline V lookup: CDR1 MNHEY, CDR2 SMNVEV (reference sequence). Trimming removed 6 bases from V and 0 bases from J; junction bases left unmatched: 8.

The count of this clone is one. The chain links TRBV5-1 to TRBJ2-2; no clear D. V was trimmed by 0 bases and J by 0 bases, leaving 12 bases between them. The CDR3 is 17 amino acids. Germline V lookup: CDR1 SGHRS, CDR2 YFSETQ. This chain's CDR3 is CASSLALGSPNTGELFF. The CDR3 region has the DNA TGCGCCAGCAGCTTGGCCCTGGGCAGTCCGAACACCGGGGAGCTGTTTTTT.

This rearrangement joins TRBV5-6 to TRBJ1-3; 9 nucleotides agree with TRBD1. CDR3 size: 17 residues. The V segment lost 7 bases and the J segment 1 base; nucleotides outside the gene matches: 12. The germline CDR1 and CDR2 sequences are SGHDT and YYEEEE. DNA of the CDR3: TGTGCCAGCCACTGGACAGGGGAAAGACCGTCTGGAAACACCATATATTTT. It translates to CASHWTGERPSGNTIYF. Variable domain in full (rest from reference TRBV5-6 and TRBJ1-3): DAGVTQSPTHLIKTRGQQVTLRCSPKSGHDTVSWYQQALGQGPQFIFQYYEEEERQRGNFPDRFSGHQFPNYSSELNVNALLLGDSALYLCASHWTGERPSGNTIYFGEGSWLTVV.

The chain joins TRBV7-3 to TRBJ2-7; TRBD2 matches 7 bases. This CDR3 comprises 13 residues. Trimming cost V 5 bases and J 8 bases; bases outside gene matches: 9. Germline assignment: CDR1 SGHTA and CDR2 FQGTGA. The CDR3 spells CASSKGRETQQYF. For the CDR3, the DNA is TGTGCCAGCAGCAAAGGGCGGGAGACCCAGCAGTACTTC. Complete variable domain (other parts from reference TRBV7-3 and TRBJ2-7): GAGVSQTPSNKVTEKGKYVELRCDPISGHTALYWYRQSLGQGPEFLIYFQGTGAADDSGLPNDRFFAVRPEGSVSTLKIQRTERGDSAVYLCASSKGRETQQYFGPGTRLTVT.

J is TRBJ2-1 and V is TRBV11-2; tentative D call: TRBD2 (6 bases). Germline CDR1 reads SGHAT; CDR2 reads FQNNGV. V dropped 1 base and J dropped 8 bases, with 15 bases sitting between them. This CDR3 region has 15 residues. CDR3 residues: CASSLGGGPNDEQFF. The CDR3 bases are TGTGCCAGCAGCTTAGGAGGAGGGCCCAACGATGAGCAGTTCTTC.

Written as DNA, the CDR3 is TGTGCCAGCAGTGAAGCGCTTCCGGGGAGCTCCTATAATTCACCCCTCCACTTT. It codes for CASSEALPGSSYNSPLHF. The chain carries TRBV6-1 and TRBJ1-6; D is uncertain. CDR1 MNHNS and CDR2 SASEGT come from the germline V gene. This CDR3 is built from 18 residues. V lost 0 bases to trimming and J lost 0 bases, with 12 bases between them.

The V call is TRBV19, the J call TRBJ2-1; perhaps TRBD2 as D (6 bases). The CDR3 has 15 residues. The ends were cut back, 7 bases at V and 5 bases at J, with 18 bases in the middle. CDR1 is LNHDA and CDR2 is SQIVND in the germline V gene (reference sequence). The CDR3 reads CASTFFAGPNNEQFF. The CDR3 coding sequence is TGTGCCAGTACCTTTTTCGCGGGACCGAACAATGAGCAGTTCTTC. Drawing the rest from reference TRBV19 and TRBJ2-1, the complete variable domain is DGGITQSPKYLFRKEGQNVTLSCEQNLNHDAMYWYRQDPGQGLRLIYYSQIVNDFQKGDIAEGYSVSREKKESFPLTVTSAQKNPTAFYLCASTFFAGPNNEQFFGPGTRLTVL.

The chain carries TRBV5-1 and TRBJ1-1, with D perhaps TRBD1 (6 bases). V was trimmed by 2 bases and J by 1 base, leaving 12 bases between them. The CDR3 is made up of 15 amino acids. Germline assignment: CDR1 SGHRS and CDR2 YFSETQ. This CDR3 reads CASSLEDSRNTEAFF. In DNA, the CDR3 is TGCGCCAGCAGCTTAGAGGACAGCCGGAACACTGAAGCTTTCTTT.

The chain carries TRBV15 and TRBJ2-3, with TRBD1 matching over 7 bases. The germline V gene encodes CDR1 LNHNV and CDR2 YYDKDF (reference sequence). V lost 8 bases, J lost 0 bases, and 8 bases stayed unmatched. CDR3 size: 15 residues. The CDR3 DNA follows: TGTGCCACCGCCAATGACAGGGAGAGCACAGATACGCAGTATTTT. This translates into CATANDRESTDTQYF. The full variable domain, rest sourced from reference TRBV15 and TRBJ2-3, is DAMVIQNPRYQVTQFGKPVTLSCSQTLNHNVMYWYQQKSSQAPKLLFHYYDKDFNNEADTPDNFQSRRPNTSFCFLDIRSPGLGDTAMYLCATANDRESTDTQYFGPGTRLTVL.